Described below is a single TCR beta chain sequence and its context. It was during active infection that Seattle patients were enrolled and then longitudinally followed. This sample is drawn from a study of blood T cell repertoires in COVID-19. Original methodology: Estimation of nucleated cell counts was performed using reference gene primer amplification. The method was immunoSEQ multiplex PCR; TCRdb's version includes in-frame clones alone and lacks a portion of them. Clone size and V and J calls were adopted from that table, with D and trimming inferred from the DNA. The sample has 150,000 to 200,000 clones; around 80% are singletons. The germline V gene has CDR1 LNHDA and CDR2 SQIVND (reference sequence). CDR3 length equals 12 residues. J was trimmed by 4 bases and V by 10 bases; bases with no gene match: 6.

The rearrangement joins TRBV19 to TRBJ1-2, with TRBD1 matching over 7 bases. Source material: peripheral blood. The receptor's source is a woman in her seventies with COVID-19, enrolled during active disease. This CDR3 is CATEGTVYGYTF. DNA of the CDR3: TGTGCCACCGAGGGGACAGTCTATGGCTACACCTTC.